This T cell receptor beta chain was recovered during a study of blood T cell repertoires in COVID-19. Study-level information: Sample material is recorded as cDNA or gDNA derived from T cells, B-cell-depleted T cells, or PBMCs.

This table comes from immunoSEQ multiplex PCR, and its TCRdb copy is limited to in-frame clones, with some not included. Among approximately 150,000 clones, roughly 88% were seen once, and the ten largest hold about 28%. There are a few counts of this clone. The V gene's germline CDR1 is MNHEY and CDR2 SMNVEV (reference sequence). Trimming took 4 bases from V and 5 from J, leaving 11 bases between them. The CDR3 extends over 13 amino acids. The TCR comes from a human donor in a cohort sampled during active COVID-19. Sequencing was done on a sample of peripheral blood. The chain has TRBV27 and TRBJ1-1; perhaps TRBD1 as D (6 bases). The CDR3 loop reads CASSSTTGTEAFF. Written as DNA, the CDR3 is TGTGCCAGCAGTTCCACAACAGGGACTGAAGCTTTCTTT.